These 13 T cell receptor beta chains came from one sample sequenced in a study of T cells in Graves' hyperthyroidism and ophthalmopathy. The source material, RNA transcripts, was used to amplify TCR beta CDR3 regions. With the HTBI primer set, the TCR CDR3 went through a first round of RT-PCR. TCRdb fed the multiplex PCR reads into MiXCR, producing one record per CDR3 protein. The repertoire consists of nearly 750,000 distinct CDR3 sequences, with about a third occurring once and the leading ten covering more than 25%. The specimen was blood. The origin of the receptors is a woman between 40 and 50 years old with Graves' hyperthyroidism.

The V call is TRBV4-3, the J call TRBJ1-5, with D perhaps matching TRBD1 (6 bases). CDR1 and CDR2 from the germline V gene are LGHNA and YSLEER. V was clipped by 2 bases and J by 0 bases, with 14 bases between them. The CDR3 has 17 residues. CDR3 sequence reads: CASSQFRGPYSNQPQHF. The CDR3 coding sequence is TGCGCCAGCAGCCAATTCAGGGGACCGTATAGCAATCAGCCCCAGCATTTT.

The chain uses TRBV6-5 and TRBJ2-2; D gene uncertain. The CDR3 spans 14 residues. Trimming shortened V by 5 bases and J by 1 base, and 8 bases separated the two germline ends. Germline V CDR1 and CDR2: MNHEY, SVGAGI. CDR3 in amino acids: CASSDVWNTGELFF. The CDR3 DNA reads TGTGCCAGCAGTGATGTCTGGAACACCGGGGAGCTGTTTTTT.

DNA of the CDR3: TGTGCCAGCAGTGAAGCGAGGGAGCTGTTTTTT. Protein sequence: CASSEARELFF. The rearrangement links TRBV2 to TRBJ2-2; D call uncertain. Trimming shortened V by 0 bases and J by 9 bases, and 2 bases separated the two germline ends. Germline CDR1 is SNHLY and CDR2 is FYNNEI. The CDR3 length is 11 residues.

This clonotype came up a few times. The chain has TRBV7-9 and TRBJ1-6; D unclear. Germline CDR1 SEHNR, CDR2 FQNEAQ (reference sequence). Deletions cut 1 base from V and 0 bases from J, with 7 bases between. This CDR3 region has 16 residues. CDR3: CASSLGASSYNSPLHF. In nucleotides, the CDR3 is TGTGCCAGCAGCTTAGGGGCCAGCTCCTATAATTCACCCCTCCACTTT.

This clonotype was seen at least ten times. J is TRBJ1-4 and V is TRBV2; no firm D call. The V end lost 7 bases, the J end lost 5 bases, and 14 bases lay between the germline ends. The CDR3 is 14 residues long. CDR1 is SNHLY and CDR2 is FYNNEI in the germline V gene. In DNA form, the CDR3 reads TGTGCCAGCAAGGCAGACCAAATAAATGAAAAACTGTTTTTT. This sequence encodes CASKADQINEKLFF.

The chain is built from TRBV7-9 and TRBJ2-2, with TRBD2 matching over 9 bases. The trim removed 5 bases at V and 0 bases at J, leaving 10 bases unmatched. This CDR3 is 18 amino acids long. Germline CDR1 reads SEHNR; CDR2 reads FQNEAQ (reference sequence). The CDR3 coding sequence is TGTGCCAGCAGCCCGTTTAGCGGGGGAGACGCGAACACCGGGGAGCTGTTTTTT. Its translation is CASSPFSGGDANTGELFF.

In regard to this clonotype: A junction end diverges from the germline sequence, so it may reflect a read error. This chain links TRBV7-2 with TRBJ1-6; possibly TRBD1 for D (5 bases). CDR1 is SGHTA, CDR2 FQGNSA, per germline. The CDR3 is 15 amino acids. CDR3 residues: CASSPPEGYNSLLHF. The CDR3, as DNA: TGTGCCAGCTCACCGCCCGAGGGGTATAATTCACTCCTCCACTTT.

This clonotype has just a few counts. This rearrangement joins TRBV4-3 to TRBJ2-7; 10 bases line up with TRBD1. The CDR3 loop spans 16 amino acids. Germline lookup yields CDR1 LGHNA and CDR2 YSLEER. Trimming removed 2 bases from V and 2 bases from J; junction bases left unmatched: 6. CDR3: CASSQLSGTGAYEQYF. DNA of the CDR3: TGCGCCAGCAGCCAACTGAGCGGGACAGGGGCCTACGAGCAGTACTTC.

This clonotype was detected a few times. The chain has TRBV7-2 and TRBJ2-3, with 7 bases aligning to TRBD1. The germline CDR1 and CDR2 sequences are SGHTA and FQGNSA. V trimming: 6 bases; J trimming: 6 bases; junction bases outside the gene matches: 12. The CDR3 loop spans 15 amino acids. The CDR3 DNA reads TGTGCCAGCAGTTTAACCGACAGGGCGGCGGATACGCAGTATTTT. The encoded protein is CASSLTDRAADTQYF.

This chain links TRBV20-1 with TRBJ2-7; 11 positions agree with TRBD2. This CDR3 has 14 amino acids. J lost 2 bases, V lost 2 bases, and 2 bases had no gene match. Germline V gives CDR1 DFQATT, CDR2 SNEGSKA (reference sequence). The CDR3, as DNA: TGCAGTGCTAGACGACTAGCGGGAACCTACGAGCAGTACTTC. Protein: CSARRLAGTYEQYF.

This clonotype came up many times. V and J are TRBV7-9 and TRBJ1-6, with D maybe TRBD1 (5 bases). CDR1 is SEHNR and CDR2 is FQNEAQ in the germline V gene (reference sequence). This CDR3 contains 15 residues. The germline V and J ends were trimmed by 7 bases and 7 bases, with 17 bases remaining between them. CDR3 coding DNA: TGTGCCAGCAACCCAGGGACTTTTGGAAATTCACCCCTCCACTTT. This sequence encodes CASNPGTFGNSPLHF.

J is TRBJ1-5 and V is TRBV10-3; D unclear. CDR1 is ENHRY, CDR2 SYGVKD, per germline. This CDR3 is built from 13 residues. Deletions cut 3 bases from V and 3 bases from J, with 6 bases between. This CDR3 reads CAISEQTNQPQHF. The CDR3 DNA reads TGTGCCATCAGTGAACAGACCAATCAGCCCCAGCATTTT.

This clonotype was recorded at least ten times. The J gene is TRBJ1-3, the V gene TRBV4-1; D not resolved. The CDR3 sequence is 15 residues long. The V gene's germline CDR1 is MGHRA and CDR2 YSYEKL. Trimming took off 4 bases at V and 0 bases at J, with 10 bases between the two ends. Written as DNA, the CDR3 is TGCGCCAGCAGCCGAGGACCCTCCTCTGGAAACACCATATATTTT. It translates to CASSRGPSSGNTIYF.